This T cell receptor (delta chain) was documented in a study of γδ T cells in repeated Plasmodium falciparum infection. This clone came up a few times. The amino acid sequence in TCRdb belongs to a much larger clone and departs from this DNA's translation at residue 3, likely a sequencing read error; the sequence shown is translated from the DNA. TCRdb called clones from the multiplex PCR reads again using CATT. The data contain 90,000 to 95,000 delta-chain clones, 0.75% to 1% of them singletons. The germline V gene encodes CDR1 GEAIGNYY and CDR2 EKD. This CDR3 is 18 amino acids long. Gammadelta T cells were flow-sorted from PBMC into Vgamma9/Vdelta2+ and Vdelta2-negative populations for bulk analysis.

Sequences were obtained from gamma-delta T cells from blood. The origin of this receptor is a pool of human donors (malaria-infected and uninfected, not separated). The chain combines TRDV2 with TRDJ1; 13 bases map to TRDD3. The CDR3 here is CAFDTVLGDTSVTDKLIF. The CDR3 bases are TGTGCCTTTGACACAGTACTGGGGGATACGTCCGTCACCGATAAACTCATCTTT.